The TCR beta chain under discussion was sequenced for a study of lymphopenia after photon versus proton radiotherapy (dated by TCRdb to between 2018 and 2021). In the study overall: The study compared the immunological effects of photon versus proton radiation therapy in patients with gastrointestinal tumors who developed high-grade lymphopenia. The cohort included roughly 18 patients with gastrointestinal tumors who developed lymphopenia after receiving either photon or proton therapy. The goal of the study was to characterize the differences between the two radiation modalities in how they affect the immune system. On the study overall, not on this receptor specifically: The survival association was assessed only in patients who died, and the authors presented better survival with proton therapy as a possibility rather than a demonstrated result. After the lymphocyte count nadir, oligoclonal expansion, especially of CD8+ Temra cells, was observed in photon-treated repertoires, and the drop in diversity was driven by this expansion. During treatment, patients who received photon therapy lost naive T cells and TCR diversity and gained effector/memory populations, whereas patients who received proton therapy remained relatively stable. Across the cohort, a larger post-nadir drop in TCR diversity was inversely correlated with overall survival time among patients who died.

As concerns this clone: Its antigen target is currently unknown. No per-base quality is available; no much larger clone lies one base away.

Libraries were built with the immunoSEQ multiplex PCR assay. T cell repertoires were profiled by deep sequencing of rearranged TCR beta loci, alongside multiparametric flow cytometry. The clones in this table, taken by TCRdb from immuneACCESS, are in-frame only. Not every clone is retained; where verified, under half of the shortfall comes from an unresolved V gene, and the cause of the rest is unknown. This sample holds roughly 58,000 clones; 75% to 90% were observed only once. The ten largest clones capture roughly 13% of the sample. The CDR3 contains 15 residues, cysteine and phenylalanine counted. Of the read, only the CDR3 DNA is kept; its 45 bases are in frame from base 1. The germline V gene yields SGHDT for CDR1 and YYEEEE for CDR2. V loses 3 bases of germline sequence and J loses 3 bases, and the interval between the two ends is 13 bases.

The receptor comes from an older man with esophageal cancer. Source: peripheral blood, taken from a patient treated with proton-based radiotherapy. This receptor chain uses TRBV5-6 and TRBJ1-3, with a weak D call of TRBD1 (6 bases match). Here is the DNA: TGTGCCAGCAGCTCCCTACGGGGGCTTGGAAACACCATATATTTT. This encodes CASSSLRGLGNTIYF.